These 27 T cell receptor beta chains originate from one sample sequenced in a study of chemoradiotherapy in HPV16-positive cancers. Assay used: immunoSEQ multiplex PCR; TCRdb lists only in-frame clones, some missing. Of roughly 34,000 clones detected, around 83% appear once; the ten largest clones hold roughly 2%. Sample: blood, taken from a patient who underwent chemoradiotherapy. These receptors were collected from a human donor with HPV-associated anogenital cancer.

V is TRBV6-5 and J is TRBJ1-3, with no clear D. The CDR3 has 14 amino acids. With 6 bases removed from V and 3 bases from J, the gap between germline ends came to 12 bases. Germline V gene sequence: CDR1 MNHEY, CDR2 SVGAGI. Here the CDR3 DNA reads TGTGCCAGCAGCCAACAAGGAGGTGGAAACACCATATATTTT. This encodes CASSQQGGGNTIYF.

V is TRBV7-9 and J is TRBJ1-2; possible D gene TRBD1, 6 bases. V was clipped by 4 bases and J by 6 bases, with 15 bases between them. The germline V gene encodes CDR1 SEHNR and CDR2 FQNEAQ (reference sequence). The CDR3 sequence is 14 residues long. In nucleotides, the CDR3 is TGTGCCAGCAGCTCGGACAGCATCCCAGATGGCTACACCTTC. Amino acids: CASSSDSIPDGYTF.

This chain connects TRBV28 to TRBJ2-1; 11 bases align to TRBD2. V gave up 7 bases and J gave up 0 bases; unmatched junction bases: 2. Germline CDR1 MDHEN, CDR2 SYDVKM. The CDR3 is 15 residues long. The DNA of the CDR3 is TGTGCCAGCAACGGACTAGCGGGCTCCTACAATGAGCAGTTCTTC. Amino acid sequence: CASNGLAGSYNEQFF.

V is TRBV11-2 and J is TRBJ2-1; possible D gene TRBD1, 6 bases. This CDR3 has 13 residues. Germline V CDR1 and CDR2: SGHAT, FQNNGV. V lost 5 bases and J 6 bases, leaving 11 bases between the germline ends. The CDR3 region has the DNA TGTGCCAGCAGCCCGGGACACTTCAATGAGCAGTTCTTC. It codes for CASSPGHFNEQFF.

The chain employs TRBV28 and TRBJ1-5; D remains ambiguous. Per germline, CDR1 MDHEN and CDR2 SYDVKM. The CDR3 consists of 15 residues. Trimming cost V 3 bases and J 3 bases, with 12 bases left between them. The chain's CDR3 is CASSFSGSNNQPQHF. The CDR3 nucleotides read TGTGCCAGCAGTTTTTCCGGGTCGAACAATCAGCCCCAGCATTTT.

CDR3 coding DNA: TGTGCCAGCAGCCCAACTCAGGTGTACGGAAACACCATATATTTT. Translation: CASSPTQVYGNTIYF. The V gene is TRBV7-2, the J gene TRBJ1-3; D not resolved. The germline CDR1 and CDR2 sequences are SGHTA and FQGNSA. Trimming removed 5 bases at V and 4 bases at J, with 15 bases between. This CDR3 comprises 15 residues.

V is TRBV14 and J is TRBJ1-1; no firm D call. CDR1 is SGHDN and CDR2 is FVKESK in the germline V gene. CDR3 length: 15 amino acids. V was cut by 1 base and J by 11 bases, with 20 bases left in between. In DNA, the CDR3 is TGTGCCAGCAGCCAAGGGTCCGCTGGGCAGGTACGTGCTTTCTTT. Translated, it gives CASSQGSAGQVRAFF.

This sequence joins TRBV18 and TRBJ1-2, with D possibly TRBD1 on 5 matching bases. The CDR3 runs to 15 residues. The germline V gene has CDR1 KGHSH and CDR2 LQKENI. V shed 5 bases and J shed 4 bases, with 17 bases lying between them. The CDR3 here is CASSSGRANTYGYTF. CDR3 in DNA: TGTGCCAGCTCATCGGGACGAGCAAATACCTATGGCTACACCTTC.

This rearrangement joins TRBV21-1 to TRBJ2-7; whether TRBD1, the table's D call, matches the DNA was not checked. TRBV21-1 is given as a pseudogene. This CDR3 has 15 residues. CDR3 in amino acids: CASSNRRMCSYEQYF. The CDR3 nucleotides read TGTGCCAGCAGCAACCGCAGGATGTGCTCCTACGAGCAGTACTTC.

V is TRBV2 and J is TRBJ1-4; unclear D gene. The CDR3 covers 12 residues. The germline V and J ends were trimmed by 3 bases and 8 bases, with 7 bases remaining between them. Looked up from germline, CDR1 is SNHLY and CDR2 is FYNNEI. CDR3 bases: TGTGCCAGCAGTGACAATGGGGAAAAACTGTTTTTT. Protein: CASSDNGEKLFF.

V is TRBV9 and J is TRBJ1-2; TRBD1 is a possible D gene (5 bases). Germline values: CDR1 SGDLS, CDR2 YYNGEE. The CDR3 sequence is 13 residues long. The V end lost 4 bases, the J end lost 4 bases, and 11 bases lay between the germline ends. In DNA, the CDR3 is TGTGCCAGCAGCTCTGTCGGGGGCTATGGCTACACCTTC. Protein product: CASSSVGGYGYTF. Drawing the rest from reference TRBV9 and TRBJ1-2, the complete variable domain is DSGVTQTPKHLITATGQRVTLRCSPRSGDLSVYWYQQSLDQGLQFLIQYYNGEERAKGNILERFSAQQFPDLHSELNLSSLELGDSALYFCASSSVGGYGYTFGSGTRLTVV.

The gene calls are TRBV5-1 and TRBJ2-3; TRBD1 agrees at 8 bases. Per the germline V gene, CDR1 is SGHRS and CDR2 is YFSETQ. V lost 8 bases, J lost 4 bases, and 12 bases stayed unmatched. The length of the CDR3 is 15 residues. As DNA, the CDR3 is TGCGCCAGTAGAACCGGGCCAGGGGGCCCAGATACGCAGTATTTT. It specifies CASRTGPGGPDTQYF.

The chain couples TRBV4-3 to TRBJ1-1; D is ambiguous. Per germline, CDR1 LGHNA and CDR2 YSLEER. This CDR3 is built from 13 residues. The ends were cut back, 0 bases at V and 7 bases at J, with 9 bases in the middle. In DNA form, the CDR3 reads TGCGCCAGCAGCCAAGATCCGGGGTATGAAGCTTTCTTT. It is translated as CASSQDPGYEAFF.

The chain carries TRBV10-3 and TRBJ1-1, with a tentative D call TRBD1 (6 bases). Trimming pared 7 bases from V and 6 bases from J, leaving 18 bases between. The CDR3 contains 14 residues. The germline V gene encodes CDR1 ENHRY and CDR2 SYGVKD. The CDR3 DNA reads TGTGCCATCAACCGGGGGCCGGAACCTTCTGAAGCTTTCTTT. Protein: CAINRGPEPSEAFF.

J is TRBJ2-5 and V is TRBV7-9, with D possibly being TRBD1 (5 bases). The V gene's germline CDR1 is SEHNR and CDR2 FQNEAQ (reference sequence). CDR3 length: 15 residues. The germline V and J ends were trimmed by 4 bases and 5 bases, with 17 bases remaining between them. Here the CDR3 reads CASSSPGPGRETQYF. The CDR3 region has the DNA TGTGCCAGCAGCTCTCCCGGGCCAGGGCGGGAGACCCAGTACTTC.

This clone has just one count. The chain couples TRBV11-2 to TRBJ2-3, with 8 positions matching TRBD2. This CDR3 spans 14 amino acids. Germline CDR1 and CDR2: SGHAT and FQNNGV. Trimming at V came to 3 bases and at J to 3 bases, leaving 2 bases not matched to a gene. The CDR3 loop reads CASSFGGATDTQYF. DNA for the CDR3: TGTGCCAGCAGCTTCGGGGGGGCTACAGATACGCAGTATTTT.

V and J are TRBV6-6 and TRBJ2-1; D gene uncertain. V dropped 2 bases and J dropped 7 bases, with 18 bases sitting between them. This CDR3 is 16 amino acids long. From germline, CDR1 is MNHNY and CDR2 SVGAGI (reference sequence). The CDR3 is CASSYPDILPANEQFF. The CDR3 DNA sequence: TGTGCCAGCAGTTACCCAGACATCCTCCCCGCAAATGAGCAGTTCTTC.

The gene calls are TRBV2 and TRBJ2-1; TRBD2 matches 13 bases. Germline CDR1 reads SNHLY; CDR2 reads FYNNEI. CDR3 length equals 16 residues. The ends lost 2 bases at V and 5 bases at J; junction bases unmatched: 3. The CDR3 protein is CASSERTSGGDNEQFF. CDR3 sequence (DNA): TGTGCCAGCAGTGAACGTACTAGCGGGGGGGACAATGAGCAGTTCTTC. The full variable domain, in which reference TRBV2 and TRBJ2-1 provide the parts outside the CDR3, is EPEVTQTPSHQVTQMGQEVILRCVPISNHLYFYWYRQILGQKVEFLVSFYNNEISEKSEIFDDQFSVERPDGSNFTLKIRSTKLEDSAMYFCASSERTSGGDNEQFFGPGTRLTVL.

The chain couples TRBV5-1 to TRBJ2-3, with D maybe TRBD2 (5 bases). Trimming cost V 2 bases and J 0 bases, with 10 bases left between them. There are 15 residues in the CDR3. Germline CDR1 SGHRS, CDR2 YFSETQ. The CDR3 coding sequence is TGCGCCAGCAGCTTTGCGGGTGCTAGCACAGATACGCAGTATTTT. Protein product: CASSFAGASTDTQYF.

This chain uses TRBV6-4 with TRBJ2-3; 9 nucleotides align to TRBD2. V was clipped by 1 base and J by 3 bases; unmatched bases: 2. CDR3 length: 15 residues. Looked up from germline, CDR1 is MRHNA and CDR2 is SNTAGT. The CDR3 DNA is TGTGCCAGCAGTGACTTAGCGGGGGAGACAGATACGCAGTATTTT. Encoded protein: CASSDLAGETDTQYF.

This chain links TRBV14 with TRBJ1-5, with a possible D match to TRBD1 (6 bases). This CDR3 has 12 residues. V lost 5 bases and J lost 6, with 8 bases in between. Germline CDR1 is SGHDN and CDR2 is FVKESK. The CDR3 coding sequence is TGTGCCAGCAGCTTGACAGGTCAGCCCCAGCATTTT. Its protein is CASSLTGQPQHF.

The chain joins TRBV2 to TRBJ2-7; tentative D call: TRBD1 (6 bases). In germline, CDR1 is SNHLY, CDR2 FYNNEI. The CDR3 has 17 amino acids. Trimming took off 8 bases at V and 4 bases at J, with 27 bases between the two ends. CDR3 in amino acids: CASVGGRDTLGRYEQYF. In DNA, the CDR3 is TGTGCCAGCGTTGGAGGCAGGGACACCCTCGGGCGATACGAGCAGTACTTC.

The CDR3 loop is CASSPGQQAFF. The CDR3 DNA is TGTGCCAGCAGCCCTGGCCAACAAGCTTTCTTT. The V and J genes are TRBV7-8 and TRBJ1-1, with unresolved D. The CDR3 totals 11 residues. V was pared by 5 bases and J by 9 bases, with 10 bases between. Looked up from germline, CDR1 is SGHVS and CDR2 is FQNEAQ.

This clone was detected once. This chain links TRBV9 with TRBJ1-1, with 10 nucleotides matching TRBD1. The V gene end was trimmed by 4 bases and the J gene end by 2 bases; junction bases not matched to a gene: 17. CDR1 and CDR2 from the germline V gene are SGDLS and YYNGEE. The CDR3 has 19 amino acids. CDR3 protein: CASSPRGDRGRSDNTEAFF. The DNA for the CDR3 is TGTGCCAGCAGCCCTAGAGGGGACAGGGGTCGGAGTGATAACACTGAAGCTTTCTTT. The full variable domain, completed using reference TRBV9 and TRBJ1-1, is DSGVTQTPKHLITATGQRVTLRCSPRSGDLSVYWYQQSLDQGLQFLIQYYNGEERAKGNILERFSAQQFPDLHSELNLSSLELGDSALYFCASSPRGDRGRSDNTEAFFGQGTRLTVV.

The chain uses TRBV5-8 and TRBJ1-4; 9 bases align to TRBD1. The junction had 4 bases not matched to a gene; V was cut back by 6 bases and J by 7 bases. The CDR3 runs 13 residues. Germline loops: CDR1 SGHTS, CDR2 YDEGEE. DNA of the CDR3: TGTGCCAGCAACCGGGGACAGGGTGAAAAACTGTTTTTT. Protein product: CASNRGQGEKLFF.

V gene TRBV5-1 combines with J gene TRBJ1-1; no definite D call. The CDR3 sequence is 14 residues long. Trimming cost V 1 base and J 4 bases, with 11 bases left between them. Germline CDR1 is SGHRS and CDR2 is YFSETQ. The CDR3: CASSLRQVGTEAFF. CDR3 nucleotide sequence: TGCGCCAGCAGCTTGAGGCAGGTAGGCACTGAAGCTTTCTTT.

V and J are TRBV20-1 and TRBJ2-5; D gene unclear. Between the trimmed V and J ends, which lost 3 bases and 3 bases, there was a span of 5 bases. This CDR3 spans 11 amino acids. In germline, CDR1 is DFQATT, CDR2 SNEGSKA (reference sequence). CDR3 residues: CSAREEETQYF. The CDR3 DNA reads as TGCAGTGCTAGGGAAGAAGAGACCCAGTACTTC.